This T cell receptor beta chain derives from a study of OX40 agonist ivuxolimab in advanced cancers. The CDR3 has 13 residues. With 5 bases removed from V and 5 bases from J, the gap between germline ends came to 12 bases. Germline CDR1 reads SGHVS; CDR2 reads FQNEAQ. TCRdb's copy holds only in-frame clones and misses some; the assay was immunoSEQ multiplex PCR. Of 120,000 or so clones in the sample, approximately 89% are singletons; the top ten hold less than 0.35%. Here the sequenced sample was CD4+ or CD8+ T cells sorted from blood, taken in a trial of the OX40 agonist ivuxolimab. The chain employs TRBV7-8 and TRBJ1-2; maybe TRBD1 (6 bases). The source is an adult with an advanced solid tumor such as melanoma, head and neck, liver or kidney cancer. DNA of the CDR3: TGTGCCAGCAGCATGGACAGCACTTATGGCTACACCTTC. Protein product: CASSMDSTYGYTF.